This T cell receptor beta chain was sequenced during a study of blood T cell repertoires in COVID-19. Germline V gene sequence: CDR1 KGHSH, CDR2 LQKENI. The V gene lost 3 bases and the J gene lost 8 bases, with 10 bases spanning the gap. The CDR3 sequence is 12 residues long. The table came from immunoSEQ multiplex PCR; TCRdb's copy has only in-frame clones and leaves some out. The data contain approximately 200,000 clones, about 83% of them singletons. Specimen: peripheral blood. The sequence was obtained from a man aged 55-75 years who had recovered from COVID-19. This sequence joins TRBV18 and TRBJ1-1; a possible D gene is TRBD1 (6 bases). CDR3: CASSPYGQEAFF. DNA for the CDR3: TGTGCCAGCTCACCTTATGGACAGGAAGCTTTCTTT.